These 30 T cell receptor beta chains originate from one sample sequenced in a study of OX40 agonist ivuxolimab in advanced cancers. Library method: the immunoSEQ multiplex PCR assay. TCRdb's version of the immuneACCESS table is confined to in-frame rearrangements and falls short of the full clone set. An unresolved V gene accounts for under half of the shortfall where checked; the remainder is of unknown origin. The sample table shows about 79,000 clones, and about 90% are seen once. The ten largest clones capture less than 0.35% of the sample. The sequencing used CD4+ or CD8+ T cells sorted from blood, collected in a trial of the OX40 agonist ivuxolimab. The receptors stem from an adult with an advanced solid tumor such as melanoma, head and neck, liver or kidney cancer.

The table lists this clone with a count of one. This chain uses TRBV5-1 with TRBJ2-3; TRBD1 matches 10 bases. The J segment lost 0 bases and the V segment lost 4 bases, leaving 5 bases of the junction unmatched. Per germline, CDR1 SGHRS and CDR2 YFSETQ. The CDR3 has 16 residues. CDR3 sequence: CASSPGTGVSTDTQYF. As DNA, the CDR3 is TGCGCCAGCAGCCCCGGGACAGGGGTTAGCACAGATACGCAGTATTTT.

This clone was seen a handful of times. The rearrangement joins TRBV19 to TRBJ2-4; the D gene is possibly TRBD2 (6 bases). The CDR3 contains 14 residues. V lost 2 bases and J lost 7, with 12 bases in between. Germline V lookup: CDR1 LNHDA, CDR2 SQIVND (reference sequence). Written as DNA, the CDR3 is TGTGCCAGTAGTATATGGGGGGACCTGAACATTCAGTACTTC. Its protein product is CASSIWGDLNIQYF.

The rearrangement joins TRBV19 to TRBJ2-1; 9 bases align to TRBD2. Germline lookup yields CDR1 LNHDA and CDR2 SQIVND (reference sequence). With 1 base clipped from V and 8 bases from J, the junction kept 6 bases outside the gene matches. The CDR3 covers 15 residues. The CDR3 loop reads CASSIGAGGPDEQFF. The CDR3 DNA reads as TGTGCCAGTAGTATAGGGGCGGGGGGGCCTGATGAGCAGTTCTTC.

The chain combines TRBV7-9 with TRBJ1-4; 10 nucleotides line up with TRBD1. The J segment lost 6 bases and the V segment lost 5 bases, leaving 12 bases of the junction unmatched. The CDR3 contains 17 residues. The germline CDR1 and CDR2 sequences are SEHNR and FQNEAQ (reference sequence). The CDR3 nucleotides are TGTGCCAGCAGCCTGGGACAGGGGATGGGACTTTATGAAAAACTGTTTTTT. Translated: CASSLGQGMGLYEKLFF.

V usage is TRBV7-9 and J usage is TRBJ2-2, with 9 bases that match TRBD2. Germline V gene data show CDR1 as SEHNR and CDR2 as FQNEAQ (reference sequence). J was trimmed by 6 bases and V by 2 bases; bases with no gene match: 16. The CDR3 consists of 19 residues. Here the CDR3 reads CASSLLTSAGGPNPGELFF. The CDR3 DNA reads TGTGCCAGCAGCTTACTTACTTCCGCGGGGGGGCCCAACCCCGGGGAGCTGTTTTTT.

The CDR3 region has the DNA TGTGCCAGCAGTTACAGGGCTGAAGCCTACGAGCAGTACTTC. Protein product: CASSYRAEAYEQYF. The rearrangement joins TRBV6-6 to TRBJ2-7; no firm D call. V lost 2 bases and J lost 2, with 10 bases in between. This CDR3 is 14 amino acids long. The germline gives CDR1 MNHNY, CDR2 SVGAGI (reference sequence).

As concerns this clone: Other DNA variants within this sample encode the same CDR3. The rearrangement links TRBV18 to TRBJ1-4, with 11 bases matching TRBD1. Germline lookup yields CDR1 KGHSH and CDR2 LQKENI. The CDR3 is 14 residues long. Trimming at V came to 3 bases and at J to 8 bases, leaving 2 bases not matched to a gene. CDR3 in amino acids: CASSPGQGGEKLFF. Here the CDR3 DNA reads TGTGCCAGCTCACCGGGACAGGGGGGAGAAAAACTGTTTTTT.

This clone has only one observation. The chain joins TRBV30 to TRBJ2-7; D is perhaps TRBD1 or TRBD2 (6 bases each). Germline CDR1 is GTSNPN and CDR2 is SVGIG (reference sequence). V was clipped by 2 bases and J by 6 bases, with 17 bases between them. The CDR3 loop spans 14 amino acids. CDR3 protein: CAWSSLRGRAEQYF. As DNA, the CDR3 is TGTGCCTGGAGTTCTCTTCGGGGGCGCGCCGAGCAGTACTTC.

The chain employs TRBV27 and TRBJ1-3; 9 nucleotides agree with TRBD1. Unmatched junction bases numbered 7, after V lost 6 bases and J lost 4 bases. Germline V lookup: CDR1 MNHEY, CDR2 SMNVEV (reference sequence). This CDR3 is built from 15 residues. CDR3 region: CASSRDRAGGNTIYF. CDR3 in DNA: TGTGCCAGCAGCAGGGACAGGGCCGGAGGAAACACCATATATTTT.

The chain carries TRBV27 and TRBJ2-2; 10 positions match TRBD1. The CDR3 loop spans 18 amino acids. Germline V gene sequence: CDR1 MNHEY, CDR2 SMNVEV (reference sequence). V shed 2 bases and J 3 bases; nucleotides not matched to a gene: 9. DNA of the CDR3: TGTGCCAGCAGTTTAACTACCCCGGGACAGGGGTACACCGGGGAGCTGTTTTTT. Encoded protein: CASSLTTPGQGYTGELFF.

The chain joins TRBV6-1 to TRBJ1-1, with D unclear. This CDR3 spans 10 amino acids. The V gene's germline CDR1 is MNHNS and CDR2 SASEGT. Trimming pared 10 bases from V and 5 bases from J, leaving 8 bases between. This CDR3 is CATRGTEAFF. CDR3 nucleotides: TGTGCCACCCGGGGAACTGAAGCTTTCTTT.

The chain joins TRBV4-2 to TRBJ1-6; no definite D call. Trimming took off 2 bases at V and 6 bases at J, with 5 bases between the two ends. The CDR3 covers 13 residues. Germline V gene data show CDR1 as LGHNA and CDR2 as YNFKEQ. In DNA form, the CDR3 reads TGTGCCAGCAGCCAATACACTAATTCACCCCTCCACTTT. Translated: CASSQYTNSPLHF.

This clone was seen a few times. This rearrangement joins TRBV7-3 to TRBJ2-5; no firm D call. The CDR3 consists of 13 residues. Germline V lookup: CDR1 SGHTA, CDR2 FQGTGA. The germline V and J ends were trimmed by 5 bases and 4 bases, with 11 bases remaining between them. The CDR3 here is CASSPGFLETQYF. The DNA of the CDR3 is TGTGCCAGCAGCCCGGGCTTCCTAGAGACCCAGTACTTC.

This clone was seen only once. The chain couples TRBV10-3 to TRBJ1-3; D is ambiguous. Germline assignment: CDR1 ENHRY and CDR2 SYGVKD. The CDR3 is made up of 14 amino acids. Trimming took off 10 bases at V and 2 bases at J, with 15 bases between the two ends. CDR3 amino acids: CASTTSRAGNTIYF. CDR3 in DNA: TGTGCCAGCACTACGTCACGGGCTGGAAACACCATATATTTT.

CDR3 DNA sequence: TGCGCCAGCAGTGAGTCGAGGGTGGGAGGGGCCACCTTC. It translates to CASSESRVGGATF. This sequence joins TRBV10-2 and TRBJ1-2, with a weak D call TRBD1 (5 bases). Germline-derived CDR1 and CDR2 are WSHSY and SAAADI. CDR3 length: 13 amino acids. Trimming pared 0 bases from V and 13 bases from J, leaving 15 bases between.

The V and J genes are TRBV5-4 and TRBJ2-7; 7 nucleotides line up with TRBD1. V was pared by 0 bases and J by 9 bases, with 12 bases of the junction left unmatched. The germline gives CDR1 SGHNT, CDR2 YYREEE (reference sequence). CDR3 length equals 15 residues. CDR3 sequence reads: CASSLAGQAGTMQYF. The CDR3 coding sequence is TGTGCCAGCAGCTTGGCCGGACAGGCTGGTACGATGCAGTACTTC. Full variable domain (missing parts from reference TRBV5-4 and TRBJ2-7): ETGVTQSPTHLIKTRGQQVTLRCSSQSGHNTVSWYQQALGQGPQFIFQYYREEENGRGNFPPRFSGLQFPNYSSELNVNALELDDSALYLCASSLAGQAGTMQYFGPGTRLTVT.

The CDR3 reads CASSQSSLSNQPQHF. For the CDR3, the DNA is TGTGCCAGCAGCCAAAGCAGTCTCAGCAATCAGCCCCAGCATTTT. V and J are TRBV6-5 and TRBJ1-5; the D is unclear. CDR1 is MNHEY and CDR2 is SVGAGI in the germline V gene. The V end was cut by 6 bases, the J end by 1 base, with 13 bases between. The CDR3 is 15 amino acids.

CDR3 in DNA: TGTGCTAGTGGTCCCGACAGGGGGCTGAACACTGAAGCTTTCTTT. Its protein product is CASGPDRGLNTEAFF. V gene TRBV12-5 combines with J gene TRBJ1-1, with 10 positions matching TRBD1. V lost 5 bases and J lost 0; bases outside the gene matches: 3. Germline CDR1 LGHNT, CDR2 FRNRAP. The CDR3 is made up of 15 amino acids.

The CDR3 coding sequence is TGTGCCAGCAGTGAACCGGCCCTCTGGGTCTATGAGCAGTTCTTC. Protein: CASSEPALWVYEQFF. The chain uses TRBV6-1 and TRBJ2-1; no reliable D call. Trimming left V 2 bases short and J 8 bases short, with 16 bases between. CDR1 is MNHNS, CDR2 SASEGT, per germline. The CDR3 totals 15 residues.

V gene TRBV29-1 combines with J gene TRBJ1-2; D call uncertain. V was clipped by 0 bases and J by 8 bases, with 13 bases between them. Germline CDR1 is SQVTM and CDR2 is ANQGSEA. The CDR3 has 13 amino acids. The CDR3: CSVEDSAARGYTF. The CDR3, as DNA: TGCAGCGTTGAAGATTCGGCCGCCCGGGGCTACACCTTC.

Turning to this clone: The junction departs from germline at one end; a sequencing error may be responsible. This CDR3 reads CASTPDRNTIYF. CDR3 DNA sequence: TGTGCCAGCACACCCGATAGAAACACCATATATTTT. The chain has TRBV18 and TRBJ1-3; unclear D gene. CDR1 is KGHSH and CDR2 is LQKENI in the germline V gene. This CDR3 spans 12 amino acids.

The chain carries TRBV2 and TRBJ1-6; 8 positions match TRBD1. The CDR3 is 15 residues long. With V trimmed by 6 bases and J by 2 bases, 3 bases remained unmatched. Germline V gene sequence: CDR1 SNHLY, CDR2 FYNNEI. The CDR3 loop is CASRPQGAYNSPLHF. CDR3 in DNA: TGTGCCAGCAGACCACAGGGGGCCTATAATTCACCCCTCCACTTT.

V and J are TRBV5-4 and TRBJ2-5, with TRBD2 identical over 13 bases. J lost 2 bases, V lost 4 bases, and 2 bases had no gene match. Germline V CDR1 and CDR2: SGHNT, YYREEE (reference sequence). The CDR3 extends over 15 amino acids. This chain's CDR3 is CASSTSGGVQETQYF. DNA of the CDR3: TGTGCCAGCAGCACTAGCGGGGGGGTTCAAGAGACCCAGTACTTC.

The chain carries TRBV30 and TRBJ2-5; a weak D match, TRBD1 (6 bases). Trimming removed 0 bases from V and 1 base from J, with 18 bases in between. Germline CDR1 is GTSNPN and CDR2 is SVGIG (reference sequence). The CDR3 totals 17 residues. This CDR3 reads CAWSVGGTGRLQETQYF. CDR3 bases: TGTGCCTGGAGTGTAGGGGGTACCGGACGTCTCCAAGAGACCCAGTACTTC.

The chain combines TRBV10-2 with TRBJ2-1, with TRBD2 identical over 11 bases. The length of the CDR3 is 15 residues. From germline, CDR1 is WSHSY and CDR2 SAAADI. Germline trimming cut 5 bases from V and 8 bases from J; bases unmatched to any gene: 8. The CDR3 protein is CASSSGTSGNHEQFF. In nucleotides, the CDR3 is TGCGCCAGCAGTTCCGGGACTAGCGGAAACCATGAGCAGTTCTTC.

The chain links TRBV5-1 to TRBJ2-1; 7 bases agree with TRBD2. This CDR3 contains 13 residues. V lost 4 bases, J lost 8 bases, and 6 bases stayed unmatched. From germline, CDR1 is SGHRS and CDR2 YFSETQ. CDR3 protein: CASSLDGRYEQFF. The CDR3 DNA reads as TGCGCCAGCAGCCTGGACGGGAGGTATGAGCAGTTCTTC.

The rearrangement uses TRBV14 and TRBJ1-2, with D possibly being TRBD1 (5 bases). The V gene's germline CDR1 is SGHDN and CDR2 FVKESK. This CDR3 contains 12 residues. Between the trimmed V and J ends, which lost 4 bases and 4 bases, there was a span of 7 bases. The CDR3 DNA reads TGTGCCAGCAGCCGACAGCTCTATGGCTACACCTTC. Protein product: CASSRQLYGYTF.

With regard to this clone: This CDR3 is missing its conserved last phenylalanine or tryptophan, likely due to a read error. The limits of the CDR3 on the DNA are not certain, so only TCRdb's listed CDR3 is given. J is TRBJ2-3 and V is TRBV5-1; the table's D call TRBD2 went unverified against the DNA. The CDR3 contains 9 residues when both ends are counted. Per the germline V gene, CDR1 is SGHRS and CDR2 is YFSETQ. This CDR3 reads CASSPWGVS.

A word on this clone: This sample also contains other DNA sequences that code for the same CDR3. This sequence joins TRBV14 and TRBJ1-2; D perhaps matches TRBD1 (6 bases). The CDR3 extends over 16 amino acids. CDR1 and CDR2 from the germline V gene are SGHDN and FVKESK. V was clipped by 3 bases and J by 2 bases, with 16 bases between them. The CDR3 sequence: CASSQTTEGGNYGYTF. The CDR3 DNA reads TGTGCCAGCAGCCAGACGACAGAGGGGGGGAACTATGGCTACACCTTC.

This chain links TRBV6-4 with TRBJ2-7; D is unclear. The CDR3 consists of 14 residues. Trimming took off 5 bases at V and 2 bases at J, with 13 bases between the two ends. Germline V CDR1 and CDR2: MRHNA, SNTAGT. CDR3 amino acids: CASSISAGPYEQYF. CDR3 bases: TGTGCCAGCAGTATTTCCGCAGGACCCTACGAGCAGTACTTC.